One sample yielded the 14 T cell receptor beta chains listed below, sequenced in a study of shared clonotypes between healthy human individuals. Positively selected for CCR7, the CD45RO-negative cells used as naive CD8 cells excluded terminally differentiated effector memory CD45RA+ cells. Clones were read by immunoSEQ multiplex PCR, and TCRdb kept only the in-frame ones, dropping some. The sample records some 2.1 million clones, about 95% being singletons. The source material was naive CD8+ T cells sorted from blood. The origin of the receptors is a young man in good health.

The chain recombines TRBV9 with TRBJ2-5; the D is unclear. CDR3 length: 14 amino acids. Trimming stripped 0 bases from V and 1 base from J, with 7 bases between. Germline V CDR1 and CDR2: SGDLS, YYNGEE. Here the CDR3 reads CASSVDVSQETQYF. The CDR3 DNA reads as TGTGCCAGCAGCGTAGACGTGTCCCAAGAGACCCAGTACTTC.

V usage is TRBV7-9 and J usage is TRBJ2-1; D might be TRBD2 (6 bases). The germline V and J ends were trimmed by 5 bases and 8 bases, with 19 bases remaining between them. The CDR3 runs to 15 residues. Looked up from germline, CDR1 is SEHNR and CDR2 is FQNEAQ (reference sequence). The CDR3 loop is CASSTREPRMDEQFF. The DNA for the CDR3 is TGTGCCAGCAGCACCCGGGAGCCCCGGATGGATGAGCAGTTCTTC.

This clone was seen a single time. The chain employs TRBV19 and TRBJ2-7, with 7 positions matching TRBD2. The trim removed 5 bases at V and 3 bases at J, leaving 4 bases unmatched. This CDR3 has 13 amino acids. The germline V gene encodes CDR1 LNHDA and CDR2 SQIVND (reference sequence). CDR3 sequence: CASSAERDYEQYF. CDR3 bases: TGTGCCAGTAGTGCTGAGCGGGACTACGAGCAGTACTTC.

The chain couples TRBV5-4 to TRBJ1-1, with 7 bases that match TRBD1. V trimming: 4 bases; J trimming: 0 bases; junction bases outside the gene matches: 6. The CDR3 loop spans 15 amino acids. The germline gives CDR1 SGHNT, CDR2 YYREEE (reference sequence). The CDR3 reads CASSPGGPMNTEAFF. Written as DNA, the CDR3 is TGTGCCAGCAGCCCAGGGGGACCCATGAACACTGAAGCTTTCTTT.

This sequence joins TRBV19 and TRBJ1-5; 9 bases fit TRBD1. The V segment lost 5 bases and the J segment 6 bases; nucleotides outside the gene matches: 8. CDR1 and CDR2 (germline): LNHDA, SQIVND (reference sequence). The CDR3 loop spans 15 amino acids. Here the CDR3 reads CASSETGTGIQPQHF. The CDR3 DNA reads as TGTGCCAGTAGTGAAACCGGGACAGGGATTCAGCCCCAGCATTTT.

The sample holds a few counts of this clone. Sequence at one end of the junction differs from germline and may be a read error. The V gene is TRBV6-1, the J gene TRBJ2-2; 12 positions match TRBD2. This CDR3 spans 18 amino acids. Germline V gene lookup returns CDR1 MNHNS and CDR2 SASEGT. The CDR3 spells CASSEGLAGSANTGELFF. CDR3 nucleotide sequence: TGTGCCAGCAGCGAAGGACTAGCGGGAAGCGCGAACACCGGGGAGCTGTTTTTT.

The chain links TRBV30 to TRBJ2-6; D uncertain. Trimming removed 0 bases at V and 0 bases at J, with 12 bases between. CDR3 length equals 17 residues. CDR1 is GTSNPN and CDR2 is SVGIG in the germline V gene (reference sequence). This CDR3 is CAWSVLPEPSGANVLTF. For the CDR3, the DNA is TGTGCCTGGAGTGTACTCCCGGAACCCTCTGGGGCCAACGTCCTGACTTTC.

The CDR3 DNA sequence: TGTGCCTGGAGTAGTCGACTAGGAGGAGTGAATGAGCAGTTCTTC. Residues: CAWSSRLGGVNEQFF. This chain connects TRBV30 to TRBJ2-1; D might be TRBD2 (6 bases). The CDR3 totals 15 residues. The germline CDR1 and CDR2 sequences are GTSNPN and SVGIG (reference sequence). Trimming cost V 2 bases and J 7 bases, with 18 bases left between them.

The genes are TRBV5-4 and TRBJ1-1; no definite D call. V lost 0 bases, J lost 1 base, and 13 bases lay in between. Germline values: CDR1 SGHNT, CDR2 YYREEE (reference sequence). The CDR3 has 16 amino acids. The CDR3: CASSLGLLTANTEAFF. The CDR3 nucleotides are TGTGCCAGCAGCTTGGGCCTACTGACGGCGAACACTGAAGCTTTCTTT.

The chain uses TRBV9 and TRBJ2-3; the D gene is possibly TRBD2 (5 bases). Germline lookup yields CDR1 SGDLS and CDR2 YYNGEE. V was clipped by 0 bases and J by 5 bases, with 16 bases between them. The CDR3 totals 16 residues. For the CDR3, the DNA is TGTGCCAGCAGCGTAGCTAGAAGCGGCCAATTAGATACGCAGTATTTT. Translation: CASSVARSGQLDTQYF.

The gene calls are TRBV5-6 and TRBJ2-3; D ambiguous. V dropped 4 bases and J dropped 2 bases, with 11 bases sitting between them. Germline V CDR1 and CDR2: SGHDT, YYEEEE. The CDR3 contains 14 residues. The chain's CDR3 is CASSHGPITDTQYF. The DNA for the CDR3 is TGTGCCAGCAGCCACGGACCGATCACAGATACGCAGTATTTT. Drawing the rest from reference TRBV5-6 and TRBJ2-3, the complete variable domain is DAGVTQSPTHLIKTRGQQVTLRCSPKSGHDTVSWYQQALGQGPQFIFQYYEEEERQRGNFPDRFSGHQFPNYSSELNVNALLLGDSALYLCASSHGPITDTQYFGPGTRLTVL.

This chain joins TRBV6-5 and TRBJ2-3; 12 bases match TRBD2. The CDR3 loop spans 14 amino acids. V dropped 6 bases and J dropped 4; count of bases not matched to a gene: 2. CDR1 MNHEY and CDR2 SVGAGI come from the germline V gene. The CDR3 coding sequence is TGTGCCAGCAGCTCTAGCGGGGGGGCAGATACGCAGTATTTT. Translating gives CASSSSGGADTQYF.

The V gene is TRBV4-3, the J gene TRBJ1-5; 7 positions agree with TRBD1. Per the germline V gene, CDR1 is LGHNA and CDR2 is YSLEER. The CDR3 covers 15 residues. The V and J ends lost 0 bases and 7 bases, in that order; junction bases with no gene match: 6. CDR3 amino acids: CASSQDRAGGQPQHF. Written as DNA, the CDR3 is TGCGCCAGCAGCCAAGATCGAGCAGGGGGACAGCCCCAGCATTTT.

The V gene is TRBV5-4, the J gene TRBJ2-2, with D possibly being TRBD2 (5 bases). This CDR3 has 12 residues. Germline CDR1 SGHNT, CDR2 YYREEE (reference sequence). Between the trimmed V and J ends, which lost 7 bases and 6 bases, there was a span of 10 bases. The DNA for the CDR3 is TGTGCCAGCGGGAGAATGGCCGGGGAGCTGTTTTTT. Encoded protein: CASGRMAGELFF.